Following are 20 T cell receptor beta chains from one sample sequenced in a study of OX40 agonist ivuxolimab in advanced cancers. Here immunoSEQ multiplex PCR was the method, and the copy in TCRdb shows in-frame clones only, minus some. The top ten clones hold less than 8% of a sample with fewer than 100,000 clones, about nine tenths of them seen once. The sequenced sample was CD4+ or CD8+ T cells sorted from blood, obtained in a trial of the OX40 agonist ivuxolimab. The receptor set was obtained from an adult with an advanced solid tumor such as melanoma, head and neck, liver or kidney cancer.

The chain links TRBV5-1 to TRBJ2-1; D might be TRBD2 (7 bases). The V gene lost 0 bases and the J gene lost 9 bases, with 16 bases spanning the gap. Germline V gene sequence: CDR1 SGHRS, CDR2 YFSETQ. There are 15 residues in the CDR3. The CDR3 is CASSLEGGANVEQFF. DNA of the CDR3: TGCGCCAGCAGCTTGGAAGGGGGGGCAAATGTTGAGCAGTTCTTC.

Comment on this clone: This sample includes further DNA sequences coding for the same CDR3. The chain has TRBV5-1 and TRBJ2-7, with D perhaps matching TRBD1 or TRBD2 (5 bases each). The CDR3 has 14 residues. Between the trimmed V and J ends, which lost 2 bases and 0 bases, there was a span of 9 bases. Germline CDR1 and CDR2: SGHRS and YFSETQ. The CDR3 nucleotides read TGCGCCAGCAGCTTTTCAGGGAGCTCCTACGAGCAGTACTTC. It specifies CASSFSGSSYEQYF.

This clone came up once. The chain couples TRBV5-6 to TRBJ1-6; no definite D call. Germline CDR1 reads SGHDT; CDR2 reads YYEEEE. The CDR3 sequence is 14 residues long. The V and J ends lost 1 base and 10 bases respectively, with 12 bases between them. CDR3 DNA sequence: TGTGCCAGCAGCTTGAAGGATGGGAGGTCACCCCTCCACTTT. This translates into CASSLKDGRSPLHF.

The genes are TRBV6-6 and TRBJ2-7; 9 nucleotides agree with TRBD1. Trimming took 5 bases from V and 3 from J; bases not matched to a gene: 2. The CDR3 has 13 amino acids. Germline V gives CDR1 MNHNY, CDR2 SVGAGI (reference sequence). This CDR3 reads CASSTDRGYEQYF. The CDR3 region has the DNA TGTGCCAGCAGTACGGACAGGGGCTACGAGCAGTACTTC.

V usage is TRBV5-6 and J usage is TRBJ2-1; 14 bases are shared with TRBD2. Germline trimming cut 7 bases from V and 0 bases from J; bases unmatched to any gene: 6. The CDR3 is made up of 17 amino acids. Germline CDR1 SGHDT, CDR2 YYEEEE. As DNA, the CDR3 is TGTGCCAGCCGGTCGACTAGCGGGAGGGCCTCCTACAATGAGCAGTTCTTC. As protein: CASRSTSGRASYNEQFF.

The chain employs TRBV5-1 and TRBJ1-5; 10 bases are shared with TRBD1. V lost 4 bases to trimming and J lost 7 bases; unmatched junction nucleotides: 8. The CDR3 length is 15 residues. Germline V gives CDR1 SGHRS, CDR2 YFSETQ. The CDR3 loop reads CASSAGTGERQPQHF. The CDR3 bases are TGCGCCAGCAGCGCGGGGACAGGGGAACGACAGCCCCAGCATTTT. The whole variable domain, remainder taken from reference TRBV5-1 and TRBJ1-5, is KAGVTQTPRYLIKTRGQQVTLSCSPISGHRSVSWYQQTPGQGLQFLFEYFSETQRNKGNFPGRFSGRQFSNSRSEMNVSTLELGDSALYLCASSAGTGERQPQHFGDGTRLSIL.

In DNA, the CDR3 is TGCGCCAACACCCCTGGACAGGGGGCTCATCAACCCTACGAGCAGTACTTC. Its translation: CANTPGQGAHQPYEQYF. This chain connects TRBV5-1 to TRBJ2-7; 11 bases are a match to TRBD1. CDR3 length: 17 amino acids. Germline V CDR1 and CDR2: SGHRS, YFSETQ. The V and J ends lost 9 bases and 2 bases, in that order; junction bases with no gene match: 16.

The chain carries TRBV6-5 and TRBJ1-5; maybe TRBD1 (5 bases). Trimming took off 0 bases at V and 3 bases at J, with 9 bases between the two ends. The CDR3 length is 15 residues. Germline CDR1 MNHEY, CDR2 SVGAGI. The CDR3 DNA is TGTGCCAGCAGTTACTCTGGGGCAGACAATCAGCCCCAGCATTTT. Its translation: CASSYSGADNQPQHF.

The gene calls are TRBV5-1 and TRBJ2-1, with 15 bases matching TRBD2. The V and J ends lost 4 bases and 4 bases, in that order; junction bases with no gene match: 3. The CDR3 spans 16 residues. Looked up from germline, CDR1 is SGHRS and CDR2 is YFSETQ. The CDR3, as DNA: TGCGCCAGCAGCATCGGACTAGCGGGGGGGTACAATGAGCAGTTCTTC. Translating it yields CASSIGLAGGYNEQFF. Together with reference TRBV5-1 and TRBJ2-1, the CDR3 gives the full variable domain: KAGVTQTPRYLIKTRGQQVTLSCSPISGHRSVSWYQQTPGQGLQFLFEYFSETQRNKGNFPGRFSGRQFSNSRSEMNVSTLELGDSALYLCASSIGLAGGYNEQFFGPGTRLTVL.

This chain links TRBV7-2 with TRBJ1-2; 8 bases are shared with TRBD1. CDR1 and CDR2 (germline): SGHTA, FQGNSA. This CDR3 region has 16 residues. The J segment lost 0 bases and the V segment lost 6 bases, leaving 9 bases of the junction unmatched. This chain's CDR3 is CASRPGTGVPNYGYTF. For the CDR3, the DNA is TGTGCCAGCAGACCCGGGACAGGAGTCCCTAACTATGGCTACACCTTC.

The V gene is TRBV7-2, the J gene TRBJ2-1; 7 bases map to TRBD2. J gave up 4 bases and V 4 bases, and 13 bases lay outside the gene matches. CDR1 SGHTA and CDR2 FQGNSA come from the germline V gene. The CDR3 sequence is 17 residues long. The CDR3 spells CASSSSLGLAAYNEQFF. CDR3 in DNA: TGTGCCAGCAGCTCTTCCTTGGGGCTAGCGGCATACAATGAGCAGTTCTTC.

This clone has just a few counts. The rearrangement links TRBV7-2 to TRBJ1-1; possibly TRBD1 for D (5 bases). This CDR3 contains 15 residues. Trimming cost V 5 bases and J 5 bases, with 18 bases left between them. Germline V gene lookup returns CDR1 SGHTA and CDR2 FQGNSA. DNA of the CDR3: TGTGCCAGCAGCCCCTGGGGTCTCTCAGGGACTGAAGCTTTCTTT. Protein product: CASSPWGLSGTEAFF.

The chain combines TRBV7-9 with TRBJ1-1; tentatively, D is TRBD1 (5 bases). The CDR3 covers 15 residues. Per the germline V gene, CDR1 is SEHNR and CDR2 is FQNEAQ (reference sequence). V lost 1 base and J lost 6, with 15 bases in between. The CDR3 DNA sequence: TGTGCCAGCAGCTTAGGCGCAGGGAAAAGCTCTGAAGCTTTCTTT. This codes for CASSLGAGKSSEAFF. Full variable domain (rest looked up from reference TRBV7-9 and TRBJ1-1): DTGVSQNPRHKITKRGQNVTFRCDPISEHNRLYWYRQTLGQGPEFLTYFQNEAQLEKSRLLSDRFSAERPKGSFSTLEIQRTEQGDSAMYLCASSLGAGKSSEAFFGQGTRLTVV.

Here the CDR3 reads CASSPSTGANYGYTF. The DNA for the CDR3 is TGTGCCAGCTCACCATCGACAGGGGCTAACTATGGCTACACCTTC. The chain uses TRBV18 and TRBJ1-2; TRBD1 matches at 8 bases. J was trimmed by 0 bases and V by 2 bases; bases with no gene match: 2. Germline V CDR1 and CDR2: KGHSH, LQKENI. The CDR3 has 15 amino acids.

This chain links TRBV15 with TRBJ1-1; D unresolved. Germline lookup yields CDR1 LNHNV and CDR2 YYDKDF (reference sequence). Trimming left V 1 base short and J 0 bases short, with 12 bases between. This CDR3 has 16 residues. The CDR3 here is CATSRGWQRLNTEAFF. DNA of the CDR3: TGTGCCACCAGCAGAGGGTGGCAGCGCCTGAACACTGAAGCTTTCTTT. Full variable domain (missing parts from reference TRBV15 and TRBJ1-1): DAMVIQNPRYQVTQFGKPVTLSCSQTLNHNVMYWYQQKSSQAPKLLFHYYDKDFNNEADTPDNFQSRRPNTSFCFLDIRSPGLGDTAMYLCATSRGWQRLNTEAFFGQGTRLTVV.

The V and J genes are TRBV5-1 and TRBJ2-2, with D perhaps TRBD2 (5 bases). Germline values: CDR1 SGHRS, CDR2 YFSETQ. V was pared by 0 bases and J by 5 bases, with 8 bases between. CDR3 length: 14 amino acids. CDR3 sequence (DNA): TGCGCCAGCAGCTTGGGCGGAGGAACCGGGGAGCTGTTTTTT. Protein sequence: CASSLGGGTGELFF. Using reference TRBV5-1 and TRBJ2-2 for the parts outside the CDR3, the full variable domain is KAGVTQTPRYLIKTRGQQVTLSCSPISGHRSVSWYQQTPGQGLQFLFEYFSETQRNKGNFPGRFSGRQFSNSRSEMNVSTLELGDSALYLCASSLGGGTGELFFGEGSRLTVL.

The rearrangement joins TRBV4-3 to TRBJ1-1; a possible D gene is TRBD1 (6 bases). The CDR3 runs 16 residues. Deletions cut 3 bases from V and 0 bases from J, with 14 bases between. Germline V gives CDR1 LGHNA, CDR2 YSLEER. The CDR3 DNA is TGCGCCAGCAGCCAGGAGCAGGGGACTATGAACACTGAAGCTTTCTTT. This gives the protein CASSQEQGTMNTEAFF.

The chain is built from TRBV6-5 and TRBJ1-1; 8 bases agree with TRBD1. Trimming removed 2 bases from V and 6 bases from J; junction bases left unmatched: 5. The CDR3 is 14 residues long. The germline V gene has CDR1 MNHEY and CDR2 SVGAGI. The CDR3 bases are TGTGCCAGCAGTTACAATCAGGGGGCGGCTGAAGCTTTCTTT. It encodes CASSYNQGAAEAFF.

Here the CDR3 reads CASSYHSAYEQYF. The DNA of the CDR3 is TGTGCCAGCAGTTATCATAGCGCCTACGAGCAGTACTTC. The chain has TRBV6-5 and TRBJ2-7; the D gene is possibly TRBD2 (5 bases). Trimming left V 3 bases short and J 2 bases short, with 8 bases between. Germline assignment: CDR1 MNHEY and CDR2 SVGAGI. CDR3 length equals 13 residues.

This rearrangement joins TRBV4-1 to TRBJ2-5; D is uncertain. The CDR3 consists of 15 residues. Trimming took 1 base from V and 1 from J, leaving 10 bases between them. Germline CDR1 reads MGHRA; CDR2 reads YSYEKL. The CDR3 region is CASSQVTRAQETQYF. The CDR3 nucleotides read TGCGCCAGCAGCCAAGTTACACGGGCCCAAGAGACCCAGTACTTC.